This T cell receptor beta chain is drawn from a study of regulatory T cells in long-lasting Graves disease. Study-level points and caveats: More public clonotypes were shared by persistent patients (about 2,700) than by new patients (about 970). Persistent disease was characterized by preferential usage of TRBV28, TRBJ1-2 and TRBJ2-5.

This CDR3 has 13 residues. The germline gives CDR1 MGHRA, CDR2 YSYEKL. This clonotype has just a few counts. Its target is unknown. A read error may produce the germline difference seen at one junction end. Described time point: persistent/refractory GD, antithyroid drugs over 5 years with positive TRAb. RNA isolated from PBMCs was used to make the TCR library. Combining iRepertoire HTBI primers with Arm-PCR of CDR3 regions, the authors built TCR beta libraries. TCRdb called the multiplex PCR reads again in MiXCR, with one record for every CDR3 protein. The data show 650,000 to 700,000 distinct CDR3 sequences, about 30% seen once.

This receptor was identified in a female donor with Graves disease. The sequenced sample was peripheral blood mononuclear cells (PBMCs), obtained when the disease was refractory, from a patient treated with antithyroid drugs. The chain recombines TRBV4-1 with TRBJ2-7; TRBD2 is a possible D gene (6 bases). The CDR3 nucleotides read TGTGCCAGCAGCCAAGCAGGGACTTACGAGCAGTACTTC. It translates to CASSQAGTYEQYF.